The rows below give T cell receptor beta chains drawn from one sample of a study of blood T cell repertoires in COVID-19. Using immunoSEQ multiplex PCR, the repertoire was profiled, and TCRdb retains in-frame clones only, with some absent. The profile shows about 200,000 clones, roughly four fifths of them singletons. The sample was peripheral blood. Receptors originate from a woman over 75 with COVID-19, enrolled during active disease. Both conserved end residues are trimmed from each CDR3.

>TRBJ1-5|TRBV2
ASIGHLNQPQH
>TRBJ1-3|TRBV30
AWNRGAGNTIY
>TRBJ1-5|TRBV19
ASSIGPRGDYQPQH
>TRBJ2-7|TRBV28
ASSSTGEVNNEQY
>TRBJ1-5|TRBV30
AWSVTGNQPQH
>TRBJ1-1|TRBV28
ASLGTGAAEAF
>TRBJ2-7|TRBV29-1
SGGQGRYEQY
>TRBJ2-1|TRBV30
AWSVGLQF
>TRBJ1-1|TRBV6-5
ASRLSGMNTEAF
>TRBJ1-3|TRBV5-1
ASRIESSGNTIY
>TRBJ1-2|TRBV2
ASTRTGNSYGYT
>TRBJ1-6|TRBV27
ASYTPGGGPLH
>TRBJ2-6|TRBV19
ASSLPGQGYAGANVLT
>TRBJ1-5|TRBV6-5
ASSFRGHQPQH
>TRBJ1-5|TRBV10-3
AIGDLPGRVPQH
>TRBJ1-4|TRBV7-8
ASSLRSNLKLF
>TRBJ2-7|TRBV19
ASSLGGMRVDEQY
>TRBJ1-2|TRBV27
ASSHRDRDGYT
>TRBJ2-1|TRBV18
ASSPAPQRGLSYNEQF
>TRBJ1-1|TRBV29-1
SVTDRGREAF
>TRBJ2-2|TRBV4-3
ASSQDGLAGNTGELF
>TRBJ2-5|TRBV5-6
ASSLWGGEETQY
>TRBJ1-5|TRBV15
ATSRGSRDNQPQH
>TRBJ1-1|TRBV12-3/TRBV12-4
ASTSTGGTEAF
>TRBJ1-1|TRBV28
ASSLTQGSPGTEAF
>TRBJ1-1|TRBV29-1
SVMDREAF
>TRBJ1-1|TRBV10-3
AISRGSNTEAF
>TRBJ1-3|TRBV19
ARCSAYSGNTIY
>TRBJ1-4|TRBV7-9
ASSMAAAPNEKLF
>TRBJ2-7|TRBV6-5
ASSSQLGLMEQY
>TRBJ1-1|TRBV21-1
ASSKRGTGSTEAF
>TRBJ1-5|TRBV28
ASSPGTLNQPQH
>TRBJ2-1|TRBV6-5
ASSYRGRDLIDEQF
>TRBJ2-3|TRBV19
ASSNPRGASSGTDTQY
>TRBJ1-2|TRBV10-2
ASSRTGGDTNYGYT
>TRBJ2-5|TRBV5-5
ASSASLAGVPGRETQY
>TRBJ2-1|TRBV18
ASSPPSSYNEQF
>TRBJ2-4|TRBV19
ASSIVEGAEGRKNIQY
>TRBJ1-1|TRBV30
ASILAGVKVGF
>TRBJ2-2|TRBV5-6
ASSFRTTNTGELF
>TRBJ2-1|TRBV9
ASSVRWTSGGEVNEQF
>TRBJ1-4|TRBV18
ASSPTGARANEKLF
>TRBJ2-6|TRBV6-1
ASREVASGANVLT
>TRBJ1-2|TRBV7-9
ASSLAGDRGPEGYT